This TCR beta chain was recorded in a study of T cell repertoires in cytomegalovirus infection. Looking at the study overall: Through public TCR beta signatures, both CMV infection and matching HLA type were indicated.

Points from the study as a whole: CMV-specific TCR beta clonotypes restricted by HLA-C were the ones dominating the ex vivo response. People with CMV and the relevant HLA were identified by cumulative public TCR beta family frequency.

This CDR3 region has 18 residues. V gave up 3 bases and J gave up 0 bases, with 15 bases separating them. Germline V gene sequence: CDR1 LGHNA, CDR2 YSLEER. One entry per CDR3 protein, called by TCRdb with MiXCR from the reads. The sample holds about 160,000 distinct CDR3 sequences; 17% are singletons and the top ten take 15% to 20%. This clonotype was found a few times. Its antigen remains unknown. Sequenced input: CD8+ T cells from PBMCs. V usage is TRBV4-3 and J usage is TRBJ2-6; D is unclear. The receptor comes from a human donor in good health (CMV status not recorded). Some clones in this sample may be carry-over from other donors' samples. As DNA, the CDR3 is TGCGCCAGCAGCCAGAGGCTTGCCGTTAGCTCTGGGGCCAACGTCCTGACTTTC. Translating gives CASSQRLAVSSGANVLTF.